This T cell receptor beta chain was identified during a study of shared clonotypes between healthy human individuals. Overall study context: Each donor contributed plates that comprised three CD4 naive, three CD4 memory, two CD8 naive and one CD8 memory.

The repertoire was sequenced with immunoSEQ multiplex PCR; TCRdb's copy has only in-frame clones and lacks some. The data show some 350,000 clones, around 74% seen once. Comments on this clone: The antigen remains unidentified.

The CDR3 is 14 residues long. V lost 2 bases, J lost 3 bases, and 11 bases lay in between. Germline V gives CDR1 MNHEY, CDR2 SMNVEV (reference sequence). Broader study findings: Researchers found naive subsets generally carried larger estimated richness than memory subsets.

The donors were adults (healthy and HIV-negative) with no recent acute infections or vaccinations. Donors were Caucasian adults residing in Nashville, Tennessee, USA. The sequence derives from a man aged 25 to 45 in good health. V is TRBV27 and J is TRBJ2-7, with D tentatively TRBD2 (5 bases). The sequenced sample was memory CD4+ T cells sorted from blood. The subset is: CD45RA-negative fraction. The CDR3 bases are TGTGCCAGCAGTTTAGCGGGCGAGGGCTACGAGCAGTACTTC. This codes for CASSLAGEGYEQYF.